The clone carrying this T cell receptor (beta chain) has only one observation. In the source study's methods: Using reference gene primer amplification, nucleated cell counts were estimated. Some clones are missing from TCRdb's copy, which holds only in-frame ones; the method was immunoSEQ multiplex PCR. The DNA gave D and trimming, while V, J and clone size come from that table. This table has just over 300,000 clones, 86% appearing once. The data originate from a study of blood T cell repertoires in COVID-19. Study-level information: Collection of acute and convalescent COVID-19 samples took place in the United States, Italy and Spain.

Individuals drawn from approximately 22 US areas were about 18 to 100 years old. Participant reports of clinical history set cohort assignment. The origin of this receptor is a young man who had recovered from COVID-19. The sample consisted of PBMCs or T cells enriched from blood (not recorded which).

This CDR3 reads CASSPLLRDLEQYF. The CDR3 bases are TGTGCCAGCAGTCCCCTCTTGCGGGATCTGGAGCAGTACTTC. The V gene is TRBV27, the J gene TRBJ2-7; weak D call: TRBD2 (6 bases). CDR1 is MNHEY, CDR2 SMNVEV, per germline (reference sequence). Trimming stripped 5 bases from V and 7 bases from J, with 18 bases between. The CDR3 covers 14 residues.